The 18 T cell receptor beta chains given below trace back to one sample, sequenced in a study of control samples from healthy donors and cancer patients. Assay: immunoSEQ multiplex PCR; the TCRdb copy retains only in-frame clones and omits some. Of about 190,000 clones listed, roughly nine tenths are singletons. Sequencing input: blood. The receptors were gathered from a man in his thirties or forties in good health.

The CDR3 sequence: CASGSGGTSGSDEQFF. CDR3 coding DNA: TGTGCTAGTGGAAGTGGGGGGACTAGCGGATCCGATGAGCAGTTCTTC. The chain is built from TRBV12-5 and TRBJ2-1, with 11 bases matching TRBD2. There are 16 residues in the CDR3. The germline V gene has CDR1 LGHNT and CDR2 FRNRAP. Trimming removed 6 bases from V and 8 bases from J; junction bases left unmatched: 12. Supplemented by reference TRBV12-5 and TRBJ2-1, the full variable domain reads DARVTQTPRHKVTEMGQEVTMRCQPILGHNTVFWYRQTMMQGLELLAYFRNRAPLDDSGMPKDRFSAEMPDATLATLKIQPSEPRDSAVYFCASGSGGTSGSDEQFFGPGTRLTVL.

The chain couples TRBV6-5 to TRBJ1-2; no definite D call. The CDR3 totals 15 residues. Germline loops: CDR1 MNHEY, CDR2 SVGAGI. Trimming took off 10 bases at V and 4 bases at J, with 22 bases between the two ends. In nucleotides, the CDR3 is TGTGCCACCGACGGGTTCGAGGGCTCGGGCTATGGCTACACCTTC. Its translation is CATDGFEGSGYGYTF.

The CDR3 DNA sequence: TGTGCCAGCAGTTTTAGTTTATTTTCGGGGGGGCGAGGCACTGAAGCTTTCTTT. It is translated as CASSFSLFSGGRGTEAFF. The V gene is TRBV27, the J gene TRBJ1-1, with TRBD1 as a possible D gene (6 bases). Germline V gives CDR1 MNHEY, CDR2 SMNVEV (reference sequence). CDR3 length: 18 amino acids. V gave up 3 bases and J gave up 4 bases, with 24 bases separating them.

This clone was detected a few times. The same CDR3 arises from other DNA sequences in this sample as well. This chain uses TRBV6-5 with TRBJ2-2; 7 nucleotides agree with TRBD1. With 10 bases clipped from V and 3 bases from J, the junction kept 11 bases outside the gene matches. Germline loops: CDR1 MNHEY, CDR2 SVGAGI. The length of the CDR3 is 15 residues. The CDR3 protein is CAMEPDRADTGELFF. The CDR3 DNA reads TGTGCCATGGAACCAGACAGGGCGGACACCGGGGAGCTGTTTTTT.

This chain links TRBV6-6 with TRBJ1-1, with TRBD1 matching 11 bases. This CDR3 has 18 residues. The ends lost 5 bases at V and 1 base at J; junction bases unmatched: 12. Germline V lookup: CDR1 MNHNY, CDR2 SVGAGI (reference sequence). CDR3 nucleotides: TGTGCCAGCAGTCTCAATGGACAGGGGGCTCGGAGGAACACTGAAGCTTTCTTT. It yields the protein CASSLNGQGARRNTEAFF.

Here the CDR3 reads CASRRTGYNSPLHF. As DNA, the CDR3 is TGTGCCAGCAGAAGGACAGGGTACAATTCACCCCTCCACTTT. The chain carries TRBV27 and TRBJ1-6; 8 bases map to TRBD1. Germline V gives CDR1 MNHEY, CDR2 SMNVEV (reference sequence). After removal of 6 bases from V and 7 bases from J, the junction contained 5 bases not matched to a gene. This CDR3 is built from 14 residues.

The chain has TRBV2 and TRBJ2-6; no definite D call. The germline gives CDR1 SNHLY, CDR2 FYNNEI. Trimming cost V 7 bases and J 1 base, with 17 bases left between them. The length of the CDR3 is 17 residues. Here the CDR3 reads CASTRKYILSGANVLTF. CDR3 nucleotides: TGTGCCAGCACCAGAAAGTATATACTGTCTGGGGCCAACGTCCTGACTTTC.

This sequence joins TRBV6-6 and TRBJ2-7, with D possibly TRBD2 on 5 matching bases. The CDR3 is 12 amino acids. The V end was cut by 6 bases, the J end by 5 bases, with 11 bases between. Per germline, CDR1 MNHNY and CDR2 SVGAGI (reference sequence). The CDR3 nucleotides read TGTGCCAGCAGGACGGGGATGAACGAGCAGTACTTC. Translated: CASRTGMNEQYF.

The chain links TRBV19 to TRBJ2-2; D is uncertain. The germline CDR1 and CDR2 sequences are LNHDA and SQIVND (reference sequence). V lost 5 bases to trimming and J lost 6 bases, with 4 bases between them. This CDR3 region has 11 residues. CDR3 sequence reads: CASSWAGELFF. CDR3 DNA: TGTGCCAGTAGTTGGGCCGGGGAGCTGTTTTTT.

The CDR3 loop is CASRLNDRPNTEAFF. DNA for the CDR3: TGTGCCAGCAGACTCAATGACAGGCCGAACACTGAAGCTTTCTTT. The V gene is TRBV6-5, the J gene TRBJ1-1, with D possibly matching TRBD1 (6 bases). The length of the CDR3 is 15 residues. V lost 6 bases and J lost 1, with 15 bases in between. In germline, CDR1 is MNHEY, CDR2 SVGAGI.

The chain recombines TRBV3-1 (or the pseudogene TRBV3-2) with TRBJ1-2, with 11 bases matching TRBD1. Per the germline V gene, CDR1 is LGHDT and CDR2 is YNNKEL (reference sequence). The CDR3 spans 14 residues. Losses at the gene ends were 4 bases for V and 7 bases for J; bases not matched to a gene: 5. The DNA of the CDR3 is TGTGCCAGCAGCCGACCCGGGACAGGGGGTGGCTACACCTTC. Residues: CASSRPGTGGGYTF.

The chain couples TRBV2 to TRBJ1-4, with D tentatively TRBD1 (5 bases). Between the trimmed V and J ends, which lost 5 bases and 0 bases, there was a span of 7 bases. Germline lookup yields CDR1 SNHLY and CDR2 FYNNEI. The CDR3 has 14 residues. CDR3 sequence: CASSRQPTNEKLFF. As DNA, the CDR3 is TGTGCCAGCAGTCGACAGCCAACTAATGAAAAACTGTTTTTT.

The chain employs TRBV19 and TRBJ2-1, with 12 positions matching TRBD2. The CDR3 sequence is 17 residues long. J lost 6 bases, V lost 0 bases, and 6 bases had no gene match. Germline CDR1 is LNHDA and CDR2 is SQIVND (reference sequence). The CDR3 DNA reads as TGTGCCAGTAGTATAGATCTTCTAGCGGGGGGGCCCAATGAGCAGTTCTTC. Translation: CASSIDLLAGGPNEQFF.

V gene TRBV6-5 combines with J gene TRBJ2-3; D possibly corresponds to TRBD1 (5 bases). Trimming removed 4 bases at V and 2 bases at J, with 13 bases between. Germline lookup yields CDR1 MNHEY and CDR2 SVGAGI. This CDR3 spans 15 amino acids. CDR3 bases: TGTGCCAGCAGTTCCTGGGAAGGGGCCACAGATACGCAGTATTTT. This sequence encodes CASSSWEGATDTQYF.

This clone has just one count. The chain has TRBV5-8 and TRBJ1-5; unclear D gene. V was clipped by 0 bases and J by 6 bases, with 7 bases between them. Germline V CDR1 and CDR2: SGHTS, YDEGEE. The CDR3 totals 13 residues. The CDR3 sequence: CASSLVRGQPQHF. DNA of the CDR3: TGTGCCAGCAGCTTGGTTCGGGGTCAGCCCCAGCATTTT.

On this clone itself: Other DNA sequences within the sample encode an identical CDR3. The chain has TRBV6-5 and TRBJ1-5; D uncertain. The CDR3 contains 13 residues. Trimming removed 3 bases from V and 0 bases from J, with 3 bases in between. Germline V gene sequence: CDR1 MNHEY, CDR2 SVGAGI. The CDR3 region is CASSYNSNQPQHF. CDR3 bases: TGTGCCAGCAGTTATAATAGCAATCAGCCCCAGCATTTT.

The chain employs TRBV2 and TRBJ1-5, with a tentative D call TRBD1 (5 bases). V lost 7 bases and J 6 bases, leaving 13 bases between the germline ends. Per the germline V gene, CDR1 is SNHLY and CDR2 is FYNNEI. The CDR3 extends over 13 amino acids. This CDR3 reads CASTKGMSQPQHF. The CDR3 coding sequence is TGTGCCAGCACCAAGGGGATGAGTCAGCCCCAGCATTTT. The entire variable domain, with the rest obtained from reference TRBV2 and TRBJ1-5, is as follows: EPEVTQTPSHQVTQMGQEVILRCVPISNHLYFYWYRQILGQKVEFLVSFYNNEISEKSEIFDDQFSVERPDGSNFTLKIRSTKLEDSAMYFCASTKGMSQPQHFGDGTRLSIL.

The rearrangement uses TRBV4-2 and TRBJ2-1; no clear D gene. This CDR3 is 15 amino acids long. V was trimmed by 0 bases and J by 9 bases, leaving 15 bases between them. CDR1 LGHNA and CDR2 YNFKEQ come from the germline V gene. In DNA form, the CDR3 reads TGTGCCAGCAGCCAAGATATGTCAAGCGTTGGTGAGCAGTTCTTC. Translated, it gives CASSQDMSSVGEQFF.